The TCR beta chain under discussion was sequenced for a study of cytomegalovirus exposure and HLA in healthy donors. PCR used 60 Vbeta primers and 13 Jbeta primers. TCRdb keeps only in-frame clones here, not all; method: immunoSEQ multiplex PCR. The repertoire includes approximately 150,000 clones, 64% of them detected once, and under 3% sits in the top ten. V lost 1 base to trimming and J lost 5 bases; unmatched junction nucleotides: 11. In germline, CDR1 is LNHDA, CDR2 SQIVND (reference sequence). This CDR3 comprises 16 residues. Concerning this clone itself: Antigen unknown.

Study-wide points: Fewer N-insertions than the roughly 650-donor mean were reportedly shown by an Asian-associated ancestry cluster in a later analysis.

Sequencing was done on a sample of PBMCs. This receptor was identified in a woman in her thirties in good health and CMV-seropositive. The rearrangement uses TRBV19 and TRBJ2-7; 7 bases line up with TRBD1. CDR3 protein: CASSIGEGAILHEQYF. The CDR3 nucleotides read TGTGCCAGTAGTATAGGAGAGGGGGCGATTCTCCACGAGCAGTACTTC.